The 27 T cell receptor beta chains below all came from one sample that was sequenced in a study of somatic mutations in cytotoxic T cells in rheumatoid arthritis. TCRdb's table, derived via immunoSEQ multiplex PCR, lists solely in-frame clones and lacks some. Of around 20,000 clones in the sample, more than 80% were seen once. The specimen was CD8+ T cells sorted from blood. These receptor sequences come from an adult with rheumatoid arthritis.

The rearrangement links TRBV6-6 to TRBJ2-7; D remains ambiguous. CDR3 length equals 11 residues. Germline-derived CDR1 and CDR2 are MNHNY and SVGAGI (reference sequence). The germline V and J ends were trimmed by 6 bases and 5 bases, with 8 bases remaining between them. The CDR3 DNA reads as TGTGCCAGCAGGGTAGCTGACGAGCAGTACTTC. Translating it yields CASRVADEQYF.

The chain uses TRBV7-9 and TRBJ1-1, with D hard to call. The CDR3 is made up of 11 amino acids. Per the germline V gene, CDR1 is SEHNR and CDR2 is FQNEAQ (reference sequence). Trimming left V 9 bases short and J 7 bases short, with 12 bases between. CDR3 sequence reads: CASFAGFEAFF. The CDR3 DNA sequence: TGTGCCAGTTTCGCCGGGTTTGAAGCTTTCTTT. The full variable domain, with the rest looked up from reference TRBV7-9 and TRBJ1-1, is DTGVSQNPRHKITKRGQNVTFRCDPISEHNRLYWYRQTLGQGPEFLTYFQNEAQLEKSRLLSDRFSAERPKGSFSTLEIQRTEQGDSAMYLCASFAGFEAFFGQGTRLTVV.

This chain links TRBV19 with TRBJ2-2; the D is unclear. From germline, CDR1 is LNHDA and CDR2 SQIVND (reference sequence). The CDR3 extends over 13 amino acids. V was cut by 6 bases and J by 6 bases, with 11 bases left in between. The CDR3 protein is CASRSRTAGELFF. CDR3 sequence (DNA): TGTGCCAGTAGGTCGCGGACGGCCGGGGAGCTGTTTTTT.

CDR3 coding DNA: TGCAGCGTTGTTGTCCAGGGGGCGCTTTACGAGCAGTACTTC. Translation gives CSVVVQGALYEQYF. The V call is TRBV29-1, the J call TRBJ2-7; the match to TRBD1 covers 8 bases. The germline CDR1 and CDR2 sequences are SQVTM and ANQGSEA. The length of the CDR3 is 14 residues. V shed 4 bases, J shed 4 bases, and the junction held 9 bases outside the gene matches.

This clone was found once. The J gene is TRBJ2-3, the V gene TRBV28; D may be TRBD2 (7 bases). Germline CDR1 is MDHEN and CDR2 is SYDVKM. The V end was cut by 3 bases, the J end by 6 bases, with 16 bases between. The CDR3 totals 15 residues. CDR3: CASSFTSAGADTQYF. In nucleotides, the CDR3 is TGTGCCAGCAGTTTCACTAGCGCAGGGGCGGATACGCAGTATTTT.

CDR3 loop: CASSFTGANVLTF. CDR3 DNA sequence: TGCGCCAGCAGCTTCACTGGGGCCAACGTCCTGACTTTC. This chain links TRBV5-1 with TRBJ2-6; D unclear. V was pared by 2 bases and J by 2 bases, with 2 bases between. CDR1 is SGHRS and CDR2 is YFSETQ in the germline V gene. CDR3 length equals 13 residues.

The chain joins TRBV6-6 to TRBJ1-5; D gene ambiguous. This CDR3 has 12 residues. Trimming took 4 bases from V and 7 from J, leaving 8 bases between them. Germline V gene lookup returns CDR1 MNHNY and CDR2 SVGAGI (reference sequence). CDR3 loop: CASSSISQPQHF. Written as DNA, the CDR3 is TGTGCCAGCAGTTCGATATCCCAGCCCCAGCATTTT.

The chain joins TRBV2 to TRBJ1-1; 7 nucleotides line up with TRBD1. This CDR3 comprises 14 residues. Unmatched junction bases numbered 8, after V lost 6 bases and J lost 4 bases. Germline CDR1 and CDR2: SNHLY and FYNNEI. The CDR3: CASSEGAESTEAFF. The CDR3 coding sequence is TGTGCCAGCAGCGAGGGGGCTGAGAGCACTGAAGCTTTCTTT.

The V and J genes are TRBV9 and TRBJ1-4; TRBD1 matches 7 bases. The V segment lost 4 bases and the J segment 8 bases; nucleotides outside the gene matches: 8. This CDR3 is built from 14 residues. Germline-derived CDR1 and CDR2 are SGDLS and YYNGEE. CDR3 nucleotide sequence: TGTGCCAGCAGCCCTCTTGACAGGGAGGAAAAACTGTTTTTT. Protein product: CASSPLDREEKLFF.

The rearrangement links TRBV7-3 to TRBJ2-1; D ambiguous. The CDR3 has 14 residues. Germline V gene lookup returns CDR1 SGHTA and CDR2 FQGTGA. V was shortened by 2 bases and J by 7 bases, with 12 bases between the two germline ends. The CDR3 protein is CASSLSFGSNEQFF. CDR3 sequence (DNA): TGTGCCAGCAGCTTATCGTTCGGGTCAAATGAGCAGTTCTTC.

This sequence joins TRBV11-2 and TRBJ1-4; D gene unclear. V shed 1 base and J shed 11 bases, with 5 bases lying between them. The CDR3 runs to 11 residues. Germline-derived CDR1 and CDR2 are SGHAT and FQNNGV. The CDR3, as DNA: TGTGCCAGCAGCTTAGGGGAGAAACTGTTTTTT. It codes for CASSLGEKLFF.

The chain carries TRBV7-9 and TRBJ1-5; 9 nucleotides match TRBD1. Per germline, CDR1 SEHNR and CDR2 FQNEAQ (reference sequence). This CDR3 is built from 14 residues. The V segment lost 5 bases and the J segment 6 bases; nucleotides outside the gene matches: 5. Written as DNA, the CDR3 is TGTGCCAGCAGCGGAACAGGGGGCGGTCAGCCCCAGCATTTT. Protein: CASSGTGGGQPQHF.

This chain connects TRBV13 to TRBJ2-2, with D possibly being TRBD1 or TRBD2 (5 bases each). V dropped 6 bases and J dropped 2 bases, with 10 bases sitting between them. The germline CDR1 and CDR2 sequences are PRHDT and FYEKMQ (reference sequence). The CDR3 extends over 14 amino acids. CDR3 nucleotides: TGTGCCAGCAGAGGGACCCCAAACACCGGGGAGCTGTTTTTT. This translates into CASRGTPNTGELFF. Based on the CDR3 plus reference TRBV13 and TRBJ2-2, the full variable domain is AAGVIQSPRHLIKEKRETATLKCYPIPRHDTVYWYQQGPGQDPQFLISFYEKMQSDKGSIPDRFSAQQFSDYHSELNMSSLELGDSALYFCASRGTPNTGELFFGEGSRLTVL.

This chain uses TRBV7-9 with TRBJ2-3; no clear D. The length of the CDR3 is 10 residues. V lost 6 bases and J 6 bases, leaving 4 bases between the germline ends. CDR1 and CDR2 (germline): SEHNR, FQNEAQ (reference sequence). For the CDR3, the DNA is TGTGCCAGCAGGGGGGATACGCAGTATTTT. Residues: CASRGDTQYF. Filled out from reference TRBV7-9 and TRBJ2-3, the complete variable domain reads DTGVSQNPRHKITKRGQNVTFRCDPISEHNRLYWYRQTLGQGPEFLTYFQNEAQLEKSRLLSDRFSAERPKGSFSTLEIQRTEQGDSAMYLCASRGDTQYFGPGTRLTVL.

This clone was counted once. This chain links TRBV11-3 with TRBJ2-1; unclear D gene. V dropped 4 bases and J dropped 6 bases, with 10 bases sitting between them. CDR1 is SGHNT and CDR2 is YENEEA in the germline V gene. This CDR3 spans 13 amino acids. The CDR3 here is CASSSWVGNEQFF. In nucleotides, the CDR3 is TGTGCCAGCAGCTCCTGGGTAGGCAATGAGCAGTTCTTC.

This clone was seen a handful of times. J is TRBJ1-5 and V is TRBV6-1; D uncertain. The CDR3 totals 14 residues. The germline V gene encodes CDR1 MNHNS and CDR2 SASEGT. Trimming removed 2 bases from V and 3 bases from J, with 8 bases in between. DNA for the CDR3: TGTGCCAGCAGTGAATTTGGCTACAATCAGCCCCAGCATTTT. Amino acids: CASSEFGYNQPQHF.

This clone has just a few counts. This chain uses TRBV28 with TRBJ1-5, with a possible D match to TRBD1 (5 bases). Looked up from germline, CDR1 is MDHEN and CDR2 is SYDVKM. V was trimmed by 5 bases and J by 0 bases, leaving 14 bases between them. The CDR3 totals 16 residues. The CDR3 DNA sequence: TGTGCCAGCAGTCGGGGGAGGGGATATAGCAATCAGCCCCAGCATTTT. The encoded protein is CASSRGRGYSNQPQHF.

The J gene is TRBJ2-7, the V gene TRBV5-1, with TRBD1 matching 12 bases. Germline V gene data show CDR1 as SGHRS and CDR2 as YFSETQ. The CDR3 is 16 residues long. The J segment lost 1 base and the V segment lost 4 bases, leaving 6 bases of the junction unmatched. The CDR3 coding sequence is TGCGCCAGCAGCAGTGGGACAGGGGGCTCGTCCTACGAGCAGTACTTC. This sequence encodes CASSSGTGGSSYEQYF.

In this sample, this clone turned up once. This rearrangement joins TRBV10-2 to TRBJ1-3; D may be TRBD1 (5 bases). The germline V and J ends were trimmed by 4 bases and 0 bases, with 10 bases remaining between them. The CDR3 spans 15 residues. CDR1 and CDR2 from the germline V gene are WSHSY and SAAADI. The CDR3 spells CASSVDRGSGNTIYF. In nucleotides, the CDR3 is TGCGCCAGCAGTGTAGACAGAGGCTCTGGAAACACCATATATTTT.

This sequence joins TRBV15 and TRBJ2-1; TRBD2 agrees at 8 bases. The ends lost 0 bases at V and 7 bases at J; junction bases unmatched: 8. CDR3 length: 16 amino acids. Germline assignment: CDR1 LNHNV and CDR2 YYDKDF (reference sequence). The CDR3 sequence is CATSRDLGGGQNEQFF. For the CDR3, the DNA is TGTGCCACCAGCAGAGATCTGGGCGGGGGGCAGAATGAGCAGTTCTTC.

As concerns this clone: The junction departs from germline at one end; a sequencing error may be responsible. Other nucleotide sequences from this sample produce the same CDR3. CDR3: CASSQGGGGAYEQYF. CDR3 DNA: TGCGCCAGCAGTCAAGGGGGCGGGGGAGCCTACGAGCAGTACTTC. The chain links TRBV4-1 to TRBJ2-7; D may correspond to TRBD1 or TRBD2 (7 bases each). The CDR3 runs 15 residues. Germline values: CDR1 MGHRA, CDR2 YSYEKL.

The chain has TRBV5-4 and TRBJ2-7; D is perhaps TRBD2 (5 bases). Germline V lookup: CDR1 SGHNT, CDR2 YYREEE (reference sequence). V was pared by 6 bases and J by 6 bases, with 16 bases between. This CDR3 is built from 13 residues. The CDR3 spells CASKRTAGGEQYF. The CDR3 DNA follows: TGTGCCAGCAAAAGGACGGCGGGCGGCGAGCAGTACTTC. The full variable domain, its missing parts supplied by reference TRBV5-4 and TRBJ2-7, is ETGVTQSPTHLIKTRGQQVTLRCSSQSGHNTVSWYQQALGQGPQFIFQYYREEENGRGNFPPRFSGLQFPNYSSELNVNALELDDSALYLCASKRTAGGEQYFGPGTRLTVT.

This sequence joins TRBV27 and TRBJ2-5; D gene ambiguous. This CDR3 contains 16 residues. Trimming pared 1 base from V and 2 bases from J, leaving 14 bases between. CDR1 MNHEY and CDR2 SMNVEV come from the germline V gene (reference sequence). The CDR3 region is CASSLWETRKQETQYF. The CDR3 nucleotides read TGTGCCAGCAGTTTATGGGAAACAAGGAAACAAGAGACCCAGTACTTC.

CDR3 region: CASTLAPLAEQNTGELFF. CDR3 nucleotide sequence: TGTGCCAGCACCTTAGCCCCACTAGCGGAGCAGAACACCGGGGAGCTGTTTTTT. V usage is TRBV28 and J usage is TRBJ2-2; 8 nucleotides match TRBD2. The length of the CDR3 is 18 residues. V shed 7 bases, J shed 1 base, and the junction held 14 bases outside the gene matches. Germline loops: CDR1 MDHEN, CDR2 SYDVKM.

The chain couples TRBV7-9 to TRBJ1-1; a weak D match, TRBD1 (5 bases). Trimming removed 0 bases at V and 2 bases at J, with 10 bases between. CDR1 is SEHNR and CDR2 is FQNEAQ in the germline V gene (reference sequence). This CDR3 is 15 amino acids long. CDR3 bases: TGTGCCAGCAGCTTAGCTGGGGCTGGTAACACTGAAGCTTTCTTT. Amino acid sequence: CASSLAGAGNTEAFF. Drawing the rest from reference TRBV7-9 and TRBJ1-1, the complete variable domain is DTGVSQNPRHKITKRGQNVTFRCDPISEHNRLYWYRQTLGQGPEFLTYFQNEAQLEKSRLLSDRFSAERPKGSFSTLEIQRTEQGDSAMYLCASSLAGAGNTEAFFGQGTRLTVV.

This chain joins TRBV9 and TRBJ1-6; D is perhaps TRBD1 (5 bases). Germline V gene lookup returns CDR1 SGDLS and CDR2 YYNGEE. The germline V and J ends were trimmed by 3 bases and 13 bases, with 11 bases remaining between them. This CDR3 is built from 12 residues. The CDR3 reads CASSANQGPLHF. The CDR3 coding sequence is TGTGCCAGCAGCGCCAATCAGGGTCCCCTCCACTTT.

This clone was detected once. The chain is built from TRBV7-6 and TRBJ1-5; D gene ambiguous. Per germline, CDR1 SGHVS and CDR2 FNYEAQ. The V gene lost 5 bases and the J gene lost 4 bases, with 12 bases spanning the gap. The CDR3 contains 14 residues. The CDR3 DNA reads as TGTGCCAGCAGCCCCGGGGTCGCGAATCAGCCCCAGCATTTT. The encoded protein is CASSPGVANQPQHF.